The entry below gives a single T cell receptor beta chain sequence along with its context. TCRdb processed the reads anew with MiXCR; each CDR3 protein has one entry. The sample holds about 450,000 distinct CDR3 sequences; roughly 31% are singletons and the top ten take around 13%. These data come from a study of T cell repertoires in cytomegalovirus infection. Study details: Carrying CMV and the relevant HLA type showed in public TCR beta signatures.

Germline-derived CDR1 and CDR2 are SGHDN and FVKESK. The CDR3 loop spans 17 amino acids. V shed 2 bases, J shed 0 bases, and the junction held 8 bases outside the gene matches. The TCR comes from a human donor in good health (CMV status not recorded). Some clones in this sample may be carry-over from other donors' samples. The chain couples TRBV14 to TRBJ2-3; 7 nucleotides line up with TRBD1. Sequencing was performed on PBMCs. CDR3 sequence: CASSQIGTAPSTDTQYF. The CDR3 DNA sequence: TGTGCCAGCAGCCAAATAGGGACAGCGCCTAGCACAGATACGCAGTATTTT.